One and the same sample provided the 28 T cell receptor beta chains below, sequenced in a study of T cell changes during pregnancy in multiple sclerosis. TCRdb's copy holds only in-frame clones and misses some; the assay was immunoSEQ multiplex PCR. The sample includes 35,000 to 45,000 clones, roughly nine tenths seen only once; the top ten take 0.65% to 0.95%. Source: CD4+ T cells from peripheral blood mononuclear cells, taken after pregnancy. Receptors originate from a female donor in good health, enrolled as a control in a pregnancy study.

V usage is TRBV7-9 and J usage is TRBJ2-7, with D possibly TRBD1 on 5 matching bases. V was clipped by 5 bases and J by 1 base, with 15 bases between them. CDR3 length: 15 amino acids. From germline, CDR1 is SEHNR and CDR2 FQNEAQ (reference sequence). The CDR3 DNA follows: TGTGCCAGCAGCCGGCTTGGAGACAGATCCTACGAGCAGTACTTC. Translating gives CASSRLGDRSYEQYF.

The rearrangement links TRBV30 to TRBJ1-1; D may be TRBD1 (5 bases). V was cut by 3 bases and J by 1 base, with 9 bases left in between. Germline loops: CDR1 GTSNPN, CDR2 SVGIG (reference sequence). This CDR3 is 13 amino acids long. The CDR3 here is CAWRSQGNTEAFF. CDR3 DNA sequence: TGTGCCTGGAGATCGCAGGGGAACACTGAAGCTTTCTTT.

The gene calls are TRBV7-3 and TRBJ1-1, with 8 bases matching TRBD1. Germline CDR1 and CDR2: SGHTA and FQGTGA. With 3 bases clipped from V and 4 bases from J, the junction kept 4 bases outside the gene matches. The CDR3 spans 14 residues. This CDR3 is CASSFRGPTTEAFF. In DNA form, the CDR3 reads TGTGCCAGCAGCTTCAGGGGGCCCACCACTGAAGCTTTCTTT.

The rearrangement uses TRBV5-5 and TRBJ1-6; D might be TRBD1 (5 bases). The CDR3 runs 14 residues. Germline V lookup: CDR1 SGHKS, CDR2 YYEKEE (reference sequence). Trimming pared 7 bases from V and 1 base from J, leaving 9 bases between. CDR3 in amino acids: CASGGGSYNSPLHF. DNA of the CDR3: TGTGCCAGCGGCGGGGGGTCCTATAATTCACCCCTCCACTTT.

This chain's CDR3 is CASGEGGGKTQYF. For the CDR3, the DNA is TGTGCCAGCGGGGAAGGGGGCGGGAAGACCCAGTACTTC. This chain links TRBV2 with TRBJ2-5; tentatively, D is TRBD1 (7 bases). CDR1 and CDR2 (germline): SNHLY, FYNNEI. The CDR3 has 13 residues. Trimming removed 8 bases at V and 6 bases at J, with 16 bases between. Full variable domain (missing parts from reference TRBV2 and TRBJ2-5): EPEVTQTPSHQVTQMGQEVILRCVPISNHLYFYWYRQILGQKVEFLVSFYNNEISEKSEIFDDQFSVERPDGSNFTLKIRSTKLEDSAMYFCASGEGGGKTQYFGPGTRLLVL.

This clone was detected only a few times. This chain joins TRBV12-5 and TRBJ1-1; the D gene is possibly TRBD1 (6 bases). This CDR3 is built from 13 residues. The ends were cut back, 6 bases at V and 2 bases at J, with 10 bases in the middle. CDR1 and CDR2 from the germline V gene are LGHNT and FRNRAP. The CDR3 protein is CASGRTENTEAFF. The CDR3 bases are TGTGCTAGTGGAAGGACAGAAAACACTGAAGCTTTCTTT.

CDR3 nucleotide sequence: TGTGCCAGCAGTCGACAGGGGAGATTTTATGGCTACACCTTC. It encodes CASSRQGRFYGYTF. The rearrangement uses TRBV6-5 and TRBJ1-2, with 8 nucleotides matching TRBD1. Germline assignment: CDR1 MNHEY and CDR2 SVGAGI. Unmatched junction bases numbered 7, after V lost 5 bases and J lost 5 bases. This CDR3 spans 14 amino acids.

This chain joins TRBV7-2 and TRBJ1-1; 12 positions agree with TRBD1. The V gene's germline CDR1 is SGHTA and CDR2 FQGNSA. This CDR3 is built from 17 residues. Trimming cost V 2 bases and J 5 bases; bases outside gene matches: 9. The CDR3 DNA reads as TGTGCCAGCAGCTTAAGGGGGACAGGGGGCGGATGGACTGAAGCTTTCTTT. This translates into CASSLRGTGGGWTEAFF.

This sequence joins TRBV23-1 and TRBJ2-2; TRBD2 might be the D (7 bases). Being an ORF, TRBV23-1 has a function that is uncertain. The CDR3 covers 18 residues. V lost 5 bases and J 5 bases, leaving 24 bases between the germline ends. The CDR3 region is CASSELGGGGGGTGELFF. The CDR3 nucleotides read TGCGCCAGCAGTGAACTTGGTGGGGGCGGGGGAGGGACCGGGGAGCTGTTTTTT.

J is TRBJ2-7 and V is TRBV6-1, with a weak D call TRBD1 (6 bases). This CDR3 has 12 amino acids. Germline CDR1 reads MNHNS; CDR2 reads SASEGT. V dropped 4 bases and J dropped 7 bases, with 11 bases sitting between them. The CDR3 here is CASSATGLEQYF. The CDR3 nucleotides read TGTGCCAGCAGTGCCACAGGGTTAGAGCAGTACTTC.

This chain connects TRBV25-1 to TRBJ1-6; TRBD1 aligns across 7 bases. The CDR3 loop spans 14 amino acids. The J segment lost 9 bases and the V segment lost 3 bases, leaving 5 bases of the junction unmatched. CDR1 is MGHDK, CDR2 SYGVNS, per germline. The CDR3 sequence: CASSETGRSSPLHF. The CDR3 DNA reads TGTGCCAGCAGTGAGACAGGGCGAAGTTCACCCCTCCACTTT. The full variable domain, rest sourced from reference TRBV25-1 and TRBJ1-6, is EADIYQTPRYLVIGTGKKITLECSQTMGHDKMYWYQQDPGMELHLIHYSYGVNSTEKGDLSSESTVSRIRTEHFPLTLESARPSHTSQYLCASSETGRSSPLHFGNGTRLTVT.

The CDR3 sequence: CASRRLNTEAFF. For the CDR3, the DNA is TGTGCCAGCAGACGGTTGAACACTGAAGCTTTCTTT. This sequence joins TRBV28 and TRBJ1-1; D call uncertain. Germline V CDR1 and CDR2: MDHEN, SYDVKM. Trimming shortened V by 6 bases and J by 0 bases, and 5 bases separated the two germline ends. The CDR3 runs 12 residues.

The chain carries TRBV28 and TRBJ1-2, with D perhaps matching TRBD1 (5 bases). V lost 3 bases and J lost 4, with 18 bases in between. CDR3 length: 16 amino acids. Germline CDR1 is MDHEN and CDR2 is SYDVKM. In nucleotides, the CDR3 is TGTGCCAGCAGTTTGCCGCAGGCAGGGCAGCTCTATGGCTACACCTTC. Protein: CASSLPQAGQLYGYTF.

The DNA for the CDR3 is TGTGCCATCAGTGGAGAAAGGGCAGGGTCTGAAGCTTTCTTT. Amino acids: CAISGERAGSEAFF. The gene calls are TRBV10-3 and TRBJ1-1; a weak D match, TRBD1 (5 bases). V lost 4 bases to trimming and J lost 6 bases, with 15 bases between them. CDR1 ENHRY and CDR2 SYGVKD come from the germline V gene. The CDR3 covers 14 residues.

This clone was seen only once. The chain is built from TRBV5-6 and TRBJ2-3; 11 positions match TRBD2. Germline CDR1 is SGHDT and CDR2 is YYEEEE. J gave up 6 bases and V 1 base, and 4 bases lay outside the gene matches. This CDR3 comprises 15 residues. The CDR3 reads CASSLLAGGKDTQYF. The CDR3 DNA sequence: TGTGCCAGCAGCTTGCTAGCGGGGGGAAAGGATACGCAGTATTTT. Supplemented by reference TRBV5-6 and TRBJ2-3, the full variable domain reads DAGVTQSPTHLIKTRGQQVTLRCSPKSGHDTVSWYQQALGQGPQFIFQYYEEEERQRGNFPDRFSGHQFPNYSSELNVNALLLGDSALYLCASSLLAGGKDTQYFGPGTRLTVL.

The rearrangement links TRBV18 to TRBJ2-1; 7 positions agree with TRBD1. Trimming removed 5 bases from V and 10 bases from J; junction bases left unmatched: 8. The V gene's germline CDR1 is KGHSH and CDR2 LQKENI. The CDR3 is 13 amino acids. CDR3 coding DNA: TGTGCCAGCTCAGAGGGGACAGCTAGCGAGCAGTTCTTC. Translated: CASSEGTASEQFF.

This chain uses TRBV19 with TRBJ2-5, with 11 bases fitting TRBD2. This CDR3 is built from 16 residues. The germline CDR1 and CDR2 sequences are LNHDA and SQIVND (reference sequence). V was pared by 4 bases and J by 2 bases, with 6 bases of the junction left unmatched. CDR3 bases: TGTGCCAGTAGTACCGGGACTAGCGGATTACAAGAGACCCAGTACTTC. It is translated as CASSTGTSGLQETQYF.

The J gene is TRBJ1-1, the V gene TRBV18; unclear D gene. Germline-derived CDR1 and CDR2 are KGHSH and LQKENI. The V end lost 2 bases, the J end lost 1 base, and 5 bases lay between the germline ends. This CDR3 comprises 13 residues. DNA of the CDR3: TGTGCCAGCTCACCATCGGGGAACACTGAAGCTTTCTTT. Protein sequence: CASSPSGNTEAFF. The full variable domain, completed using reference TRBV18 and TRBJ1-1, is NAGVMQNPRHLVRRRGQEARLRCSPMKGHSHVYWYRQLPEEGLKFMVYLQKENIIDESGMPKERFSAEFPKEGPSILRIQQVVRGDSAAYFCASSPSGNTEAFFGQGTRLTVV.

The V call is TRBV27, the J call TRBJ1-1; TRBD1 matches at 11 bases. The CDR3 covers 14 residues. The trim removed 6 bases at V and 5 bases at J, leaving 5 bases unmatched. Germline V lookup: CDR1 MNHEY, CDR2 SMNVEV (reference sequence). CDR3 nucleotide sequence: TGTGCCAGCAGGGGACAGGGGGTCGTGACTGAAGCTTTCTTT. As protein: CASRGQGVVTEAFF.

This chain links TRBV6-1 with TRBJ1-5, with a weak D call TRBD1 (5 bases). CDR3 length: 15 residues. V was pared by 0 bases and J by 6 bases, with 12 bases between. Per germline, CDR1 MNHNS and CDR2 SASEGT. CDR3: CASSEAGGEFQPQHF. CDR3 coding DNA: TGTGCCAGCAGTGAAGCTGGGGGGGAATTTCAGCCCCAGCATTTT.

The chain combines TRBV27 with TRBJ1-3; 7 nucleotides agree with TRBD1. This CDR3 is built from 16 residues. V gave up 6 bases and J gave up 2 bases; unmatched junction bases: 10. The V gene's germline CDR1 is MNHEY and CDR2 SMNVEV (reference sequence). The CDR3: CASSLHGTAPGNTIYF. The DNA for the CDR3 is TGTGCCAGCAGCCTACACGGGACAGCCCCTGGAAACACCATATATTTT.

This sequence joins TRBV28 and TRBJ2-5; perhaps TRBD1 as D (5 bases). The CDR3 runs to 14 residues. V lost 2 bases and J 5 bases, leaving 12 bases between the germline ends. CDR1 is MDHEN, CDR2 SYDVKM, per germline. The CDR3 spells CASSLRGIRETQYF. DNA of the CDR3: TGTGCCAGCAGTTTAAGGGGCATTAGGGAGACCCAGTACTTC.

This clone was found a few times. The chain employs TRBV6-5 and TRBJ1-1; 8 nucleotides agree with TRBD1. The CDR3 runs 14 residues. With 7 bases clipped from V and 10 bases from J, the junction kept 14 bases outside the gene matches. The germline V gene encodes CDR1 MNHEY and CDR2 SVGAGI. DNA for the CDR3: TGTGCCAGCACCCGGACAGGGCCCCACGGGGGAGCTTTCTTT. Protein sequence: CASTRTGPHGGAFF.

Concerning this clone itself: The same CDR3 also results from other DNA sequences found in this sample. This rearrangement joins TRBV9 to TRBJ2-2; D may be TRBD2 (5 bases). Germline-derived CDR1 and CDR2 are SGDLS and YYNGEE. Trimming removed 0 bases from V and 4 bases from J, with 16 bases in between. There are 17 residues in the CDR3. The CDR3 spells CASSVGILRASTGELFF. CDR3 coding DNA: TGTGCCAGCAGCGTAGGTATTCTGAGGGCGAGCACCGGGGAGCTGTTTTTT.

This clone turned up a few times. This sequence joins TRBV19 and TRBJ2-7, with TRBD1 matching over 7 bases. Per germline, CDR1 LNHDA and CDR2 SQIVND (reference sequence). The CDR3 contains 15 residues. Trimming removed 6 bases from V and 0 bases from J; junction bases left unmatched: 8. CDR3: CASSMSRDSSYEQYF. CDR3 nucleotide sequence: TGTGCCAGTAGCATGTCCCGGGACAGCTCCTACGAGCAGTACTTC. The full variable domain, its missing parts supplied by reference TRBV19 and TRBJ2-7, is DGGITQSPKYLFRKEGQNVTLSCEQNLNHDAMYWYRQDPGQGLRLIYYSQIVNDFQKGDIAEGYSVSREKKESFPLTVTSAQKNPTAFYLCASSMSRDSSYEQYFGPGTRLTVT.

This clone was seen just once. The V call is TRBV12-5, the J call TRBJ2-1; tentatively, D is TRBD1 (6 bases). V lost 3 bases and J lost 7, with 19 bases in between. This CDR3 has 16 amino acids. CDR1 is LGHNT and CDR2 is FRNRAP in the germline V gene. CDR3 nucleotide sequence: TGTGCTAGTGGTTTTGCACAGGGCATAAACTCGAATGAGCAGTTCTTC. It is translated as CASGFAQGINSNEQFF.

This clone appeared a single time. The chain has TRBV29-1 and TRBJ2-7, with D possibly TRBD2 on 6 matching bases. The V gene's germline CDR1 is SQVTM and CDR2 ANQGSEA. V was clipped by 3 bases and J by 2 bases, with 11 bases between them. CDR3 length equals 13 residues. CDR3 nucleotide sequence: TGCAGCGTTGAGGGACCGGGGGCCTACGAGCAGTACTTC. This codes for CSVEGPGAYEQYF.

This chain links TRBV11-2 with TRBJ1-3, with 7 bases fitting TRBD1. The CDR3 runs 17 residues. Per the germline V gene, CDR1 is SGHAT and CDR2 is FQNNGV. V lost 5 bases and J lost 8; bases outside the gene matches: 18. For the CDR3, the DNA is TGTGCCAGCAGCGCGACCGACGGACAGGTCGATACAGACACCATATATTTT. Translation gives CASSATDGQVDTDTIYF.